This T cell receptor beta chain was sequenced in a study of CD4+ T cells in melanoma. Points from the study as a whole: A reported correlation linked neoantigen-specific CD4+ T cells to CD8+, macrophage and B cell function. Diverse differentiation states were reported for melanoma neoantigen-specific CD4+ T cells.

On this clone itself: Antigen: not known.

Measured with immunoSEQ multiplex PCR; TCRdb has only the in-frame clones, and not every one. The sample carries about 140,000 clones, around 90% recorded once. This CDR3 is 17 amino acids long. The V segment lost 1 base and the J segment 0 bases; nucleotides outside the gene matches: 4. Germline-derived CDR1 and CDR2 are ENHRY and SYGVKD. This rearrangement joins TRBV10-3 to TRBJ1-1, with 11 bases lining up with TRBD1. This clonotype was sampled from a human donor with melanoma. CDR3 residues: CAISEYGTGGMNTEAFF. The CDR3 DNA reads as TGTGCCATCAGTGAGTACGGGACAGGGGGAATGAACACTGAAGCTTTCTTT.